The 13 T cell receptor beta chains given below trace back to one sample, sequenced in a study of T cells after yellow fever vaccination. TCRdb fed the 5' RACE reads into MiXCR, producing one record per CDR3 protein. The sample records 70,000 or so distinct CDR3 sequences, around 7.8% being singletons. Specimen: CD8+ T cells sorted from PBMCs, collected less than 11 days after the first yellow fever vaccination. These TCRs come from a man aged 18 to 30 who received the YFV17D yellow fever vaccine.

This clonotype was seen ten or more times. The chain joins TRBV29-1 to TRBJ2-1, with TRBD2 as a possible D gene (6 bases). The CDR3 contains 11 residues. From germline, CDR1 is SQVTM and CDR2 ANQGSEA. V lost 7 bases, J lost 4 bases, and 8 bases lay in between. The CDR3 coding sequence is TGCAGCGGGCGGGAATACAATGAGCAGTTCTTC. Its protein product is CSGREYNEQFF.

The sample holds many counts of this clonotype. The chain carries TRBV12-3 or TRBV12-4 and TRBJ2-1; TRBD2 agrees at 11 bases. Trimming removed 6 bases from V and 10 bases from J; junction bases left unmatched: 8. The CDR3 covers 14 residues. CDR3 in DNA: TGTGCCAGCAGCGCCGGGACTAGCGGCTCCGAGCAGTTCTTC. Translation: CASSAGTSGSEQFF.

This clonotype showed up many times. This sequence joins TRBV4-1 and TRBJ2-7, with D possibly being TRBD1 (5 bases). CDR3 size: 13 residues. Germline V gene data show CDR1 as MGHRA and CDR2 as YSYEKL. The V and J ends lost 4 bases and 5 bases respectively, with 12 bases between them. The CDR3 sequence is CASSLTPGNEQYF. CDR3 nucleotides: TGCGCCAGCAGCCTTACCCCAGGGAACGAGCAGTACTTC.

The table lists this clonotype with many counts. J is TRBJ2-7 and V is TRBV15, with TRBD1 matching over 11 bases. The germline gives CDR1 LNHNV, CDR2 YYDKDF (reference sequence). Trimming cost V 5 bases and J 4 bases; bases outside gene matches: 4. The CDR3 is 14 amino acids. The CDR3 spells CATSRGDRGYEQYF. In DNA, the CDR3 is TGTGCCACCAGCCGTGGGGACAGGGGGTACGAGCAGTACTTC.

This clonotype appeared many times. The chain employs TRBV5-5 and TRBJ2-7; D is unresolved. Germline lookup yields CDR1 SGHKS and CDR2 YYEKEE (reference sequence). CDR3 length: 15 amino acids. V was clipped by 0 bases and J by 0 bases, with 10 bases between them. CDR3 DNA sequence: TGTGCCAGCAGCTTGGCCTCGGGTTCCTCCTACGAGCAGTACTTC. Protein: CASSLASGSSYEQYF.

At least ten counts were recorded for this clonotype. This chain connects TRBV5-1 to TRBJ2-4; 8 bases line up with TRBD1. The CDR3 spans 15 residues. With V trimmed by 2 bases and J by 1 base, 2 bases remained unmatched. Germline V CDR1 and CDR2: SGHRS, YFSETQ. CDR3 residues: CASSLQGDAKNIQYF. The CDR3 DNA follows: TGCGCCAGCAGCTTACAGGGGGATGCCAAAAACATTCAGTACTTC.

This clonotype was seen more than once but under ten times. The genes are TRBV12-3 or TRBV12-4 and TRBJ2-2; tentatively, D is TRBD2 (7 bases). V was pared by 4 bases and J by 3 bases, with 12 bases between. The CDR3 runs to 15 residues. CDR3 in amino acids: CASSWGGADTGELFF. The CDR3, as DNA: TGTGCCAGCAGTTGGGGGGGGGCCGACACCGGGGAGCTGTTTTTT.

This clonotype came up a few times. The chain couples TRBV7-9 to TRBJ1-5; no reliable D call. V was pared by 1 base and J by 7 bases, with 8 bases between. The germline V gene has CDR1 SEHNR and CDR2 FQNEAQ (reference sequence). The CDR3 consists of 13 residues. The CDR3: CASSLGPGQPQHF. CDR3 in DNA: TGTGCCAGCAGCTTAGGTCCCGGGCAGCCCCAGCATTTT. Filled out from reference TRBV7-9 and TRBJ1-5, the complete variable domain reads DTGVSQNPRHKITKRGQNVTFRCDPISEHNRLYWYRQTLGQGPEFLTYFQNEAQLEKSRLLSDRFSAERPKGSFSTLEIQRTEQGDSAMYLCASSLGPGQPQHFGDGTRLSIL.

This clonotype has at least ten counts. J is TRBJ2-2 and V is TRBV5-1; the match to TRBD2 covers 9 bases. The CDR3 consists of 13 residues. Germline lookup yields CDR1 SGHRS and CDR2 YFSETQ. Unmatched junction bases numbered 0, after V lost 4 bases and J lost 5 bases. CDR3 loop: CASSSGGTGELFF. CDR3 in DNA: TGCGCCAGCAGCAGCGGGGGGACCGGGGAGCTGTTTTTT. Together with reference TRBV5-1 and TRBJ2-2, the CDR3 gives the full variable domain: KAGVTQTPRYLIKTRGQQVTLSCSPISGHRSVSWYQQTPGQGLQFLFEYFSETQRNKGNFPGRFSGRQFSNSRSEMNVSTLELGDSALYLCASSSGGTGELFFGEGSRLTVL.

This chain joins TRBV13 and TRBJ2-1, with 11 bases matching TRBD2. CDR1 and CDR2 from the germline V gene are PRHDT and FYEKMQ (reference sequence). The V segment lost 7 bases and the J segment 4 bases; nucleotides outside the gene matches: 3. This CDR3 comprises 14 residues. Written as DNA, the CDR3 is TGTGCCAGCAAGACTAGCGGGGCGTACAATGAGCAGTTCTTC. Protein product: CASKTSGAYNEQFF.

This clonotype was recorded a few times. This rearrangement joins TRBV27 to TRBJ2-1; 8 bases are a match to TRBD1. V was pared by 4 bases and J by 8 bases, with 7 bases of the junction left unmatched. The CDR3 runs 14 residues. Looked up from germline, CDR1 is MNHEY and CDR2 is SMNVEV (reference sequence). CDR3 sequence reads: CASSSWTGPHEQFF. The CDR3 DNA sequence: TGTGCCAGCAGTTCTTGGACAGGGCCTCATGAGCAGTTCTTC.

This clonotype was observed many times. This chain links TRBV4-3 with TRBJ2-5, with a weak D call TRBD2 (7 bases). The CDR3 runs to 17 residues. The germline V and J ends were trimmed by 3 bases and 0 bases, with 17 bases remaining between them. CDR1 is LGHNA and CDR2 is YSLEER in the germline V gene. The CDR3 protein is CASSHLRAGANQETQYF. CDR3 in DNA: TGCGCCAGCAGCCATCTTAGGGCGGGGGCCAACCAAGAGACCCAGTACTTC.

This sequence joins TRBV12-2 and TRBJ2-3; the table's D gene call, TRBD1, was not cross checked with the DNA. TRBV12-2 is a pseudogene segment. The CDR3 consists of 15 residues. CDR3 in DNA: TGTGCAAGTCGACAACAGGGGTGCCCCACAGATACGCAGTATTTT. Its translation is CASRQQGCPTDTQYF.